The present T cell receptor beta chain was sequenced within a study of cytomegalovirus exposure and HLA in healthy donors. General study results and limits: An analysis was carried out at a later point. It showed that HLA-associated TCR beta chains were more clonally expanded than equally common non-associated chains. TRBV6-2, TRBV6-3 and some other V segments were excluded as indistinguishable.

V was shortened by 0 bases and J by 4 bases, with 13 bases between the two germline ends. Germline V gene sequence: CDR1 LGHNA, CDR2 YSLEER. CDR3 size: 15 residues. PCR was performed using 60 Vbeta and 13 Jbeta primers. Method: immunoSEQ multiplex PCR; TCRdb's copy keeps in-frame clones and lacks some. This sample has about 160,000 clones, with roughly 85% found just once. Concerning this clone itself: What it binds is unknown.

Sequencing used PBMCs. J is TRBJ2-7 and V is TRBV4-3; the D gene is possibly TRBD1 (5 bases). The receptor's source is a man aged 40-50 years in good health and CMV-seronegative. The CDR3 sequence is CASSQEFLQGYEQYF. CDR3 DNA: TGCGCCAGCAGCCAAGAGTTCCTCCAGGGTTACGAGCAGTACTTC.